Presented here are 20 T cell receptor beta chains from one specimen sequenced in a study of blood T cell repertoires in COVID-19. TCRdb's table, derived via immunoSEQ multiplex PCR, lists solely in-frame clones and lacks some. The sample holds roughly 670,000 clones, about nine tenths seen once. Input material: peripheral blood. These receptors were taken from a woman aged 18 to 35 with acute or convalescent COVID-19.

The chain uses TRBV10-1 and TRBJ2-1, with TRBD1 identical over 10 bases. CDR3 length: 18 residues. Germline lookup yields CDR1 WNHNN and CDR2 SYGVQD (reference sequence). With V trimmed by 3 bases and J by 5 bases, 13 bases remained unmatched. The CDR3 coding sequence is TGCGCCAGCAGTGATAGGAAGGGGGACAGGGGTGGGAACAATGAGCAGTTCTTC. Translating it yields CASSDRKGDRGGNNEQFF.

This sequence joins TRBV7-9 and TRBJ1-2; no firm D call. The germline V gene encodes CDR1 SEHNR and CDR2 FQNEAQ (reference sequence). The CDR3 contains 15 residues. Trimming removed 2 bases at V and 1 base at J, with 11 bases between. DNA of the CDR3: TGTGCCAGCAGCTTATCTTACCGAGATAACTATGGCTACACCTTC. It codes for CASSLSYRDNYGYTF.

The V gene is TRBV3-1 (or the pseudogene TRBV3-2), the J gene TRBJ1-5; D is ambiguous. CDR3 length: 15 amino acids. Germline V gene data show CDR1 as LGHDT and CDR2 as YNNKEL (reference sequence). V was shortened by 3 bases and J by 3 bases, with 12 bases between the two germline ends. The CDR3 DNA sequence: TGTGCCAGCAGCCAGGGAGCCAGCTTCAATCAGCCCCAGCATTTT. This codes for CASSQGASFNQPQHF.

The chain combines TRBV18 with TRBJ2-2; maybe TRBD1 (6 bases). V dropped 2 bases and J dropped 4 bases, with 11 bases sitting between them. The CDR3 is 15 amino acids. Germline values: CDR1 KGHSH, CDR2 LQKENI. CDR3 residues: CASSPSEGGTGELFF. DNA of the CDR3: TGTGCCAGCTCACCATCCGAAGGGGGCACCGGGGAGCTGTTTTTT.

This clone was detected only a few times. The genes are TRBV6-4 and TRBJ1-2, with 10 nucleotides matching TRBD1. V shed 6 bases and J 1 base; nucleotides not matched to a gene: 5. CDR1 and CDR2 from the germline V gene are MRHNA and SNTAGT. This CDR3 comprises 15 residues. The CDR3 here is CASRYRTGGNYGYTF. The DNA for the CDR3 is TGTGCCAGCAGATACCGGACAGGGGGTAACTATGGCTACACCTTC.

The chain has TRBV11-2 and TRBJ2-7; 7 positions agree with TRBD2. Losses at the gene ends were 6 bases for V and 5 bases for J; bases not matched to a gene: 7. Germline CDR1 SGHAT, CDR2 FQNNGV. The CDR3 is 13 amino acids. CDR3 sequence: CASSPGGGDEQYF. CDR3 coding DNA: TGTGCCAGCAGTCCTGGGGGAGGGGACGAGCAGTACTTC.

The chain employs TRBV4-3 and TRBJ1-5; D is undetermined. The CDR3 contains 14 residues. The germline gives CDR1 LGHNA, CDR2 YSLEER. The ends were cut back, 0 bases at V and 2 bases at J, with 5 bases in the middle. The DNA for the CDR3 is TGCGCCAGCAGCCAAGAGTTCGGCAATCAGCCCCAGCATTTT. This gives the protein CASSQEFGNQPQHF.

The chain is built from TRBV5-8 and TRBJ1-2; no firm D call. The CDR3 loop spans 13 amino acids. Germline loops: CDR1 SGHTS, CDR2 YDEGEE. V gave up 4 bases and J gave up 3 bases, with 10 bases separating them. This chain's CDR3 is CASSTDMYYGYTF. The CDR3 coding sequence is TGTGCCAGCAGCACCGACATGTACTATGGCTACACCTTC.

This sequence joins TRBV2 and TRBJ2-7, with 7 bases lining up with TRBD1. After removal of 9 bases from V and 3 bases from J, the junction contained 11 bases not matched to a gene. The CDR3 runs 14 residues. Germline assignment: CDR1 SNHLY and CDR2 FYNNEI. The CDR3 DNA reads as TGTGCCAGTAGACTCAACGACAGGGACTACGAGCAGTACTTC. Encoded protein: CASRLNDRDYEQYF.

This chain connects TRBV5-1 to TRBJ1-2, with 9 bases identical to TRBD1. Germline lookup yields CDR1 SGHRS and CDR2 YFSETQ. CDR3 length: 16 amino acids. V shed 4 bases and J 2 bases; nucleotides not matched to a gene: 9. The CDR3 reads CASSPGRGQGNYGYTF. CDR3 in DNA: TGCGCCAGCAGCCCTGGTCGGGGACAGGGCAACTATGGCTACACCTTC.

The chain recombines TRBV6-5 with TRBJ2-7; 11 nucleotides align to TRBD1. Germline V CDR1 and CDR2: MNHEY, SVGAGI. V trimming: 6 bases; J trimming: 9 bases; junction bases outside the gene matches: 13. This CDR3 has 15 amino acids. The CDR3 coding sequence is TGTGCCAGCAGCCAACCCGGGACAGGGGGATTGGTGCAGTACTTC. Translated: CASSQPGTGGLVQYF.

This clone appeared a few times. V is TRBV5-1 and J is TRBJ2-7; D is possibly TRBD2 (5 bases). CDR3 length equals 15 residues. V lost 4 bases and J 2 bases, leaving 16 bases between the germline ends. Germline lookup yields CDR1 SGHRS and CDR2 YFSETQ. CDR3 nucleotide sequence: TGCGCCAGCAGCGCCGCAGAGCACGGGACCTACGAGCAGTACTTC. The encoded protein is CASSAAEHGTYEQYF.

J is TRBJ1-5 and V is TRBV7-2; D gene ambiguous. Germline loops: CDR1 SGHTA, CDR2 FQGNSA. V was cut by 3 bases and J by 8 bases, with 17 bases left in between. The CDR3 spans 15 residues. CDR3 in amino acids: CASSFAYRSREPQHF. For the CDR3, the DNA is TGTGCCAGCAGCTTCGCCTACCGTTCACGTGAGCCCCAGCATTTT.

The sample holds one count of this clone. The rearrangement uses TRBV2 and TRBJ1-6; 9 nucleotides line up with TRBD1. CDR3 length: 14 residues. Germline loops: CDR1 SNHLY, CDR2 FYNNEI. The junction had 5 bases not matched to a gene; V was cut back by 7 bases and J by 7 bases. CDR3 protein: CASILDRGNSPLHF. The CDR3 region has the DNA TGTGCCAGCATCCTGGACAGGGGAAATTCACCCCTCCACTTT.

V usage is TRBV7-2 and J usage is TRBJ2-3; 13 nucleotides match TRBD2. The V gene end was trimmed by 3 bases and the J gene end by 2 bases; junction bases not matched to a gene: 5. From germline, CDR1 is SGHTA and CDR2 FQGNSA. The length of the CDR3 is 17 residues. CDR3 nucleotides: TGTGCCAGCAGCTTGGGACTAGCGGGGTCCTACACAGATACGCAGTATTTT. Amino acid sequence: CASSLGLAGSYTDTQYF.

The chain links TRBV24-1 to TRBJ2-3, with a weak D call TRBD1 (7 bases). Trimming took off 4 bases at V and 0 bases at J, with 16 bases between the two ends. Germline V gene lookup returns CDR1 KGHDR and CDR2 SFDVKD. This CDR3 is built from 17 residues. The CDR3 reads CATSDHMTGRSTDTQYF. The CDR3, as DNA: TGTGCCACCAGTGACCACATGACAGGGAGGAGCACAGATACGCAGTATTTT.

The chain joins TRBV6-5 to TRBJ2-7, with no clear D. The CDR3 totals 12 residues. CDR1 and CDR2 (germline): MNHEY, SVGAGI. Trimming removed 8 bases at V and 0 bases at J, with 8 bases between. This CDR3 reads CASGPNSYEQYF. The CDR3 nucleotides are TGTGCCAGCGGCCCCAACTCCTACGAGCAGTACTTC.

The V and J genes are TRBV9 and TRBJ1-2, with TRBD1 matching over 10 bases. CDR3 size: 17 residues. The ends lost 4 bases at V and 4 bases at J; junction bases unmatched: 13. CDR1 SGDLS and CDR2 YYNGEE come from the germline V gene. CDR3 in DNA: TGTGCCAGCAGCTCCCGGGACAGGGGATTAAAACGCTATGGCTACACCTTC. As protein: CASSSRDRGLKRYGYTF. Variable domain in full (rest from reference TRBV9 and TRBJ1-2): DSGVTQTPKHLITATGQRVTLRCSPRSGDLSVYWYQQSLDQGLQFLIQYYNGEERAKGNILERFSAQQFPDLHSELNLSSLELGDSALYFCASSSRDRGLKRYGYTFGSGTRLTVV.

This clone has only a few counts. The sample contains more than one DNA sequence encoding this CDR3. This chain links TRBV29-1 with TRBJ2-7; 7 bases fit TRBD1. The CDR3 covers 12 residues. Germline V gene data show CDR1 as SQVTM and CDR2 as ANQGSEA. Trimming at V came to 4 bases and at J to 4 bases, leaving 4 bases not matched to a gene. CDR3 nucleotide sequence: TGCAGCGTTGGGGACAGAGGATACGAGCAGTACTTC. It encodes CSVGDRGYEQYF.

Only one count was recorded for this clone. V is TRBV25-1 and J is TRBJ1-4; perhaps TRBD1 as D (5 bases). Trimming left V 5 bases short and J 2 bases short, with 9 bases between. The CDR3 runs 14 residues. CDR1 is MGHDK, CDR2 SYGVNS, per germline. The CDR3 region has the DNA TGTGCCAGCAGTCGGACAAAGACTAATGAAAAACTGTTTTTT. Translation: CASSRTKTNEKLFF. Full variable domain (remainder filled in from reference TRBV25-1 and TRBJ1-4): EADIYQTPRYLVIGTGKKITLECSQTMGHDKMYWYQQDPGMELHLIHYSYGVNSTEKGDLSSESTVSRIRTEHFPLTLESARPSHTSQYLCASSRTKTNEKLFFGSGTQLSVL.